This T cell receptor beta chain came from a study of T-cell reconstitution after alpha-beta-depleted transplantation in children listed by TCRdb under 2016. For context, the study as a whole: Using TCR repertoire profiling, the study followed T-cell immune reconstitution in a quantitative way in children after TCRalphabeta/CD19-depleted allogeneic hematopoietic cell transplantation.

At the junction V is shortened by 2 bases and J by 14 bases, with 18 bases in between. The cysteine opens and the phenylalanine closes a CDR3 of 13 amino acids. The read is trimmed to its CDR3 DNA, 39 bases read in frame from base 1. Receptors were amplified or captured by PCR. The sequencer was an Illumina HiSeq 2500. TCR libraries were prepared with molecular barcoding, using unique molecular identifiers to normalize TCRbeta repertoire quantification. The public reads were reanalyzed by TCRdb: fastp trimming at Q25, MiXCR alignment, in-frame beta chains only. Under each unique CDR3 protein, matching rows form one entry showing the most common genes and DNA. Recorded for this sample are 200,000 to 300,000 distinct CDR3 sequences; 12% of them occurred a single time. The ten largest clonotypes hold 2% to 3% of the sample. There are many counts of this clonotype. Its antigen is currently not known. Base qualities are not recorded, but no much larger clone differs from it by a single base.

Sequenced material: PBMCs from the stem cell graft donor, taken from the stem cell graft. The rearranged segments are TRBV12-3 or TRBV12-4 and TRBJ1-2; the D gene is perhaps TRBD1, from 6 matching bases. The sequence was collected from a human donor who donated a stem cell graft to a child with acute lymphoblastic leukemia. The bases are TGTGCCAGCAGTTTACGGGACACCTGGATAGTGACCTTC. It is translated as CASSLRDTWIVTF.